This T cell receptor beta chain was profiled in a study of T cells in Graves' hyperthyroidism and ophthalmopathy. In its sample, this clonotype was seen many times. Stability of Graves' hyperthyroidism was defined as absent ophthalmopathy progression within 18 months. CDR1 is KGHSH and CDR2 is LQKENI in the germline V gene. V lost 6 bases, J lost 0 bases, and 11 bases lay in between. The CDR3 runs 14 residues. Regions amplified from RNA transcripts were the TCR beta CDR3 regions. Initially, a first-round RT-PCR of the TCR CDR3 employed the HTBI primer set. TCRdb itself ran the multiplex PCR reads through MiXCR, one entry per CDR3 protein. The table records under 300,000 distinct CDR3 sequences, around 13% of them present only once.

V gene TRBV18 combines with J gene TRBJ1-1, with D tentatively TRBD1 (5 bases). The TCR comes from a woman aged 40 to 50 with Graves' hyperthyroidism. The sequencing sample was made of blood. DNA of the CDR3: TGTGCCAGCTCCCCAGGGATCCTGAACACTGAAGCTTTCTTT. It yields the protein CASSPGILNTEAFF. The full variable domain, its missing parts supplied by reference TRBV18 and TRBJ1-1, is NAGVMQNPRHLVRRRGQEARLRCSPMKGHSHVYWYRQLPEEGLKFMVYLQKENIIDESGMPKERFSAEFPKEGPSILRIQQVVRGDSAAYFCASSPGILNTEAFFGQGTRLTVV.